These 11 T cell receptor beta chains share one sample of origin, sequenced in a study of blood T cell repertoires in COVID-19. The table came from immunoSEQ multiplex PCR; TCRdb's copy has only in-frame clones and leaves some out. The sample records about 270,000 clones, 80% to 90% being singletons. Sequencing used PBMCs or T cells enriched from blood (not recorded which). The source is a woman between 18 and 30 years old who had recovered from COVID-19.

The J gene is TRBJ1-6, the V gene TRBV5-6; 12 nucleotides line up with TRBD1. Germline CDR1 and CDR2: SGHDT and YYEEEE. The CDR3 contains 16 residues. Losses at the gene ends were 4 bases for V and 6 bases for J; bases not matched to a gene: 5. The DNA for the CDR3 is TGTGCCAGCAGCGCCGGGACAGGGGGCATTAATTCACCCCTCCACTTT. Protein: CASSAGTGGINSPLHF.

CDR3 sequence reads: CAIRAGQISTDTQYF. The CDR3 region has the DNA TGTGCCATCAGAGCCGGACAGATTAGCACAGATACGCAGTATTTT. The chain links TRBV10-3 to TRBJ2-3; TRBD1 might be the D (6 bases). Trimming shortened V by 6 bases and J by 0 bases, and 13 bases separated the two germline ends. The CDR3 covers 15 residues. CDR1 ENHRY and CDR2 SYGVKD come from the germline V gene.

V gene TRBV6-6 combines with J gene TRBJ1-2; 9 bases line up with TRBD1. V lost 8 bases to trimming and J lost 2 bases; unmatched junction nucleotides: 6. Germline V lookup: CDR1 MNHNY, CDR2 SVGAGI (reference sequence). This CDR3 comprises 14 residues. The CDR3 spells CASGGDRVNYGYTF. For the CDR3, the DNA is TGTGCCAGCGGGGGGGACAGGGTGAACTATGGCTACACCTTC.

The J gene is TRBJ2-2, the V gene TRBV7-3, with a possible D match to TRBD1 (6 bases). CDR3 size: 13 residues. The germline gives CDR1 SGHTA, CDR2 FQGTGA. V was trimmed by 6 bases and J by 7 bases, leaving 12 bases between them. The CDR3 DNA reads as TGTGCCAGCAGTTGGGGACATGGCGGGGAGCTGTTTTTT. Translated, it gives CASSWGHGGELFF.

This clone appeared once. The chain uses TRBV29-1 and TRBJ1-2, with 8 bases that match TRBD1. The junction had 5 bases not matched to a gene; V was cut back by 6 bases and J by 5 bases. This CDR3 is built from 12 residues. Germline V gene data show CDR1 as SQVTM and CDR2 as ANQGSEA. CDR3 in DNA: TGCAGCGTCGACGGACAGGGATATGGCTACACCTTC. Encoded protein: CSVDGQGYGYTF.

This sequence joins TRBV7-4 and TRBJ2-7, with a possible D match to TRBD1 (7 bases). The CDR3 contains 15 residues. The V end was cut by 3 bases, the J end by 6 bases, with 18 bases between. From germline, CDR1 is SGHVT and CDR2 SQSDAQ. In nucleotides, the CDR3 is TGTGCCAGCAGCTTTGGAGGGGGCGGATTGGGCGAGCAGTACTTC. It encodes CASSFGGGGLGEQYF. Complete variable domain (other parts from reference TRBV7-4 and TRBJ2-7): GAGVSQSPRYKVAKRGRDVALRCDSISGHVTLYWYRQTLGQGSEVLTYSQSDAQRDKSGRPSGRFSAERPERSVSTLKIQRTEQGDSAVYLCASSFGGGGLGEQYFGPGTRLTVT.

In its sample, this clone was seen once. The genes are TRBV25-1 and TRBJ1-2, with 7 bases matching TRBD1. The CDR3 consists of 13 residues. Unmatched junction bases numbered 11, after V lost 8 bases and J lost 8 bases. Per germline, CDR1 MGHDK and CDR2 SYGVNS. As DNA, the CDR3 is TGTGCCAGCGCACAACGTGGACAGGACGGCTACACCTTC. It encodes CASAQRGQDGYTF.

The CDR3 nucleotides read TGTGCCAGCAGGGAGACAGCAGCTCCAGAGTTTCGAGGCTACACCTTC. It specifies CASRETAAPEFRGYTF. The V and J genes are TRBV14 and TRBJ1-2; D may be TRBD1 (5 bases). Trimming stripped 6 bases from V and 8 bases from J, with 25 bases between. Germline CDR1 reads SGHDN; CDR2 reads FVKESK. This CDR3 comprises 16 residues.

This chain links TRBV15 with TRBJ1-1; D unresolved. The ends were cut back, 0 bases at V and 5 bases at J, with 4 bases in the middle. Germline V gene lookup returns CDR1 LNHNV and CDR2 YYDKDF (reference sequence). CDR3 length: 12 residues. The CDR3 here is CATSRDQTEAFF. CDR3 bases: TGTGCCACCAGCAGAGATCAAACTGAAGCTTTCTTT.

The gene calls are TRBV25-1 and TRBJ1-6; TRBD1 matches at 7 bases. The germline V gene has CDR1 MGHDK and CDR2 SYGVNS. The CDR3 length is 15 residues. Trimming removed 1 base from V and 7 bases from J; junction bases left unmatched: 4. For the CDR3, the DNA is TGTGCCAGCAGTGAATTCGGACAGGCAAATTCACCCCTCCACTTT. Protein: CASSEFGQANSPLHF.

This rearrangement joins TRBV5-4 to TRBJ2-5; 8 bases line up with TRBD2. Germline V lookup: CDR1 SGHNT, CDR2 YYREEE (reference sequence). V dropped 4 bases and J dropped 2; count of bases not matched to a gene: 7. The CDR3 consists of 15 residues. The CDR3 bases are TGTGCCAGCAGCCGATCGGCGGGGGGACAAGAGACCCAGTACTTC. Amino acid sequence: CASSRSAGGQETQYF.